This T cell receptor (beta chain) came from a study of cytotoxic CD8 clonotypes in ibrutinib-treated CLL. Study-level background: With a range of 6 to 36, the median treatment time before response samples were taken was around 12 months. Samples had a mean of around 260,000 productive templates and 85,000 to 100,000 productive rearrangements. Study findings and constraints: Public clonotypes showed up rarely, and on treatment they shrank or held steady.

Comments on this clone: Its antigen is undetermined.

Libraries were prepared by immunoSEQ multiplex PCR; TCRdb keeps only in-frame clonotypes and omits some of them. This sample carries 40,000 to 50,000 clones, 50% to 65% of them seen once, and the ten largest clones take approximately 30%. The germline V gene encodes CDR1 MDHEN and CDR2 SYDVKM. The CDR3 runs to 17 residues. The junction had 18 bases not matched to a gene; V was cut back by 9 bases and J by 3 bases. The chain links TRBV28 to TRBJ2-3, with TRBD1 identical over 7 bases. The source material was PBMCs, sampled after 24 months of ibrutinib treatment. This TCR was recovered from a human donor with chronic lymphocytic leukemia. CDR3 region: CASSREAQGELTDTQYF. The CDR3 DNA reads TGTGCCAGTTCCAGAGAGGCGCAGGGGGAGCTTACAGATACGCAGTATTTT. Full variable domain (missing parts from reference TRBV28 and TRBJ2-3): DVKVTQSSRYLVKRTGEKVFLECVQDMDHENMFWYRQDPGLGLRLIYFSYDVKMKEKGDIPEGYSVSREKKERFSLILESASTNQTSMYLCASSREAQGELTDTQYFGPGTRLTVL.